This T cell receptor (beta chain) was sequenced during a study of cytotoxic CD8 clonotypes in ibrutinib-treated CLL. Findings and limits, study-wide: Whereas clonality rose at ibrutinib response, it declined toward baseline at progression.

This clone has a single count. Its antigen remains unknown. The germline gives CDR1 SGHRS, CDR2 YFSETQ. Trimming removed 0 bases from V and 6 bases from J; junction bases left unmatched: 6. The CDR3 has 15 residues. Investigators sourced approximately 2 micrograms of genomic DNA from cryopreserved PBMCs for TCR beta libraries. The sequencing depth, 1 in 200,000 to 1 in 1 million T cells, was the target. Repertoires were generated with immunoSEQ multiplex PCR, while TCRdb's copy carries only in-frame clones and drops some. The sample contains 200,000 to 250,000 clones, 75% to 80% of which appear only once.

This sample comprised PBMCs, obtained after 12 months of ibrutinib treatment. The rearrangement links TRBV5-1 to TRBJ2-3; 8 nucleotides align to TRBD1. This receptor was obtained from a human donor with chronic lymphocytic leukemia. The chain's CDR3 is CASSLEQGDLDTQYF. The CDR3 DNA reads as TGCGCCAGCAGCTTGGAACAGGGGGACTTGGATACGCAGTATTTT.